The clone carrying this TCR beta chain was seen just once. The antigen is not known. The data originate from a study of T cell responses to AZD1222 COVID-19 vaccine. The V gene's germline CDR1 is LGHNA and CDR2 YNFKEQ. V was pared by 1 base and J by 3 bases, with 3 bases of the junction left unmatched. This CDR3 is 15 amino acids long. Method: immunoSEQ multiplex PCR; TCRdb's copy keeps in-frame clones and lacks some. The profile shows 150,000 or so clones, nearly 95% of them singletons. Regarding the study as a whole: Clonal diversity was possibly underestimated, and the donors were mostly white British, with more females.

Sequenced here: peripheral blood, sampled 28 days after the second AZD1222 dose. J is TRBJ2-1 and V is TRBV4-2, with 7 bases lining up with TRBD2. The TCR comes from an adult who received the AZD1222 COVID-19 vaccine. The CDR3 DNA reads TGTGCCAGCAGCCAAGTATCTAGCGGCTACAATGAGCAGTTCTTC. Amino acid sequence: CASSQVSSGYNEQFF.